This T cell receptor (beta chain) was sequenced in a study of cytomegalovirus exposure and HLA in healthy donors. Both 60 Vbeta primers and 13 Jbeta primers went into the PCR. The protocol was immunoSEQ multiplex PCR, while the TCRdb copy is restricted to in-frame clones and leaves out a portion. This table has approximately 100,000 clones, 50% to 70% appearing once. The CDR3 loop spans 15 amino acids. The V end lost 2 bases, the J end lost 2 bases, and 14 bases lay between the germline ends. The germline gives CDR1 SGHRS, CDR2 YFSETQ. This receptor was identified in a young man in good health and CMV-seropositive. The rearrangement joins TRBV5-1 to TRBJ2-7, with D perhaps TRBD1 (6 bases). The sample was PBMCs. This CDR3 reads CASSLTGNRAYEQYF. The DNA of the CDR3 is TGCGCCAGCAGCTTAACAGGGAATAGGGCCTACGAGCAGTACTTC.